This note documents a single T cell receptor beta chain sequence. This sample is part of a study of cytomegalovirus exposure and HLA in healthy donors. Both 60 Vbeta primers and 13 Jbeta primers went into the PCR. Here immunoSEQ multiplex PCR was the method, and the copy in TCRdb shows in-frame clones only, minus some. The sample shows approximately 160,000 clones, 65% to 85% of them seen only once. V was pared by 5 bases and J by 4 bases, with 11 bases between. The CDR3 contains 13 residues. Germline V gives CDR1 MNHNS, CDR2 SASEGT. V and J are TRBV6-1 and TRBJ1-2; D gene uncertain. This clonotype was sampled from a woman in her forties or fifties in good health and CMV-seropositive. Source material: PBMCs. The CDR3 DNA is TGTGCCAGCAGTCCTGAGGGCCTCTATGGCTACACCTTC. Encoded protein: CASSPEGLYGYTF.